This T cell receptor beta chain came from a study of T cell repertoires in cytomegalovirus infection. Concerning this clonotype itself: What it recognizes is unknown.

Findings and limits, study-wide: Cumulative frequency (of public TCR beta family members) identified carriers of CMV plus the relevant HLA.

The V gene end was trimmed by 4 bases and the J gene end by 8 bases; junction bases not matched to a gene: 10. The CDR3 runs 15 residues. Germline values: CDR1 SGHDT, CDR2 YYEEEE. TCRdb independently ran MiXCR on the reads; one entry per CDR3 protein. The sample yields 350,000 to 500,000 distinct CDR3 sequences, roughly 31% seen once. The sample was PBMCs. The clonotype originates from a human donor in good health (CMV status not recorded). Some clones in this sample may be carry-over from other donors' samples. The rearrangement uses TRBV5-6 and TRBJ1-4; 8 bases match TRBD1. The CDR3 here is CASSRFGQGREKLFF. In DNA, the CDR3 is TGTGCCAGCAGCCGGTTTGGACAGGGTCGAGAAAAACTGTTTTTT.